In this sample, the clone carrying this T cell receptor beta chain turned up a few times. The source of the sample is a study of T cells after yellow fever vaccination. TCRdb re-called the 5' RACE reads through MiXCR, storing one row per CDR3 protein. The sample has a few hundred thousand distinct CDR3 sequences; around 6.8% are singletons. CDR1 is SGHTA and CDR2 is FQGNSA in the germline V gene. This CDR3 spans 17 amino acids. The V segment lost 4 bases and the J segment 2 bases; nucleotides outside the gene matches: 9. The rearrangement joins TRBV7-2 to TRBJ2-3; the match to TRBD2 covers 10 bases. The receptor comes from a man aged 18-30 years who received the YFV17D yellow fever vaccine. The sequences come from PBMCs, collected more than 40 days after the first yellow fever vaccination. CDR3 region: CASSSNPSGGYTDTQYF. The CDR3 DNA follows: TGTGCCAGCAGCTCGAACCCTAGCGGGGGTTACACAGATACGCAGTATTTT.